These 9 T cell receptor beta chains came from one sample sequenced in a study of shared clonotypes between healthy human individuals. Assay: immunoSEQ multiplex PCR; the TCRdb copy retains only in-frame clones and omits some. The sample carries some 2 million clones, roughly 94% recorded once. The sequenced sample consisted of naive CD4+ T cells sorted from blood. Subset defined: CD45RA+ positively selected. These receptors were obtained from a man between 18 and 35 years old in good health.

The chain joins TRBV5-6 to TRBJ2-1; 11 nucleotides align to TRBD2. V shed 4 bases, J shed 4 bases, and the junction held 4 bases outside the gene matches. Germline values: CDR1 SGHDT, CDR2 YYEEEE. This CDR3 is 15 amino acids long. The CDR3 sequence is CASSPSGGYYNEQFF. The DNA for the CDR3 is TGTGCCAGCAGCCCTAGCGGGGGGTATTACAATGAGCAGTTCTTC.

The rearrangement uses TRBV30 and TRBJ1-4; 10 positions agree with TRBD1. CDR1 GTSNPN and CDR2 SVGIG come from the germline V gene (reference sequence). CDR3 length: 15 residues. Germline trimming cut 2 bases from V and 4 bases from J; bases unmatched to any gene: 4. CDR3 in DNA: TGTGCCTGGAGTCGACAGGGGGCCGGTAATGAAAAACTGTTTTTT. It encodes CAWSRQGAGNEKLFF.

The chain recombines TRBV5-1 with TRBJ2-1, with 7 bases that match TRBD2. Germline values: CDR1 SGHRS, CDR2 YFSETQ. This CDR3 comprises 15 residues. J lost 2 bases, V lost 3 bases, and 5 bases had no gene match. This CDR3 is CASSSSGETYNEQFF. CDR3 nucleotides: TGCGCCAGCAGCTCCAGCGGGGAAACCTACAATGAGCAGTTCTTC.

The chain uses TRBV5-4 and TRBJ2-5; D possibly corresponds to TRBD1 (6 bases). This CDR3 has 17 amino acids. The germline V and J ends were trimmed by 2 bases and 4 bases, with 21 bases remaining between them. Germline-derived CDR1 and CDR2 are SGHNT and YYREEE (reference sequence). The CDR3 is CASSFEPQGLAVETQYF. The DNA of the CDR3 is TGTGCCAGCAGCTTCGAACCACAGGGCTTAGCCGTAGAGACCCAGTACTTC.

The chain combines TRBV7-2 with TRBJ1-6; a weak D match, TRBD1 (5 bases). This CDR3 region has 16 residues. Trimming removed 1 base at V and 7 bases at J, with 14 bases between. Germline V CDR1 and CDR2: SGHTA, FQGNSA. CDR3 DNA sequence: TGTGCCAGCAGCTTAGGCGTCAGGGAAGGGAATTCACCCCTCCACTTT. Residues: CASSLGVREGNSPLHF.

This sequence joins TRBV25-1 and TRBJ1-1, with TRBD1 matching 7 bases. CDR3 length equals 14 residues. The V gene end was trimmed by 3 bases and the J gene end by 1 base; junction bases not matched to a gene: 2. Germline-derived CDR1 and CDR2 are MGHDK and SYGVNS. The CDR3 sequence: CASSDSGGNTEAFF. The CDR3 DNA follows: TGTGCCAGCAGTGACTCAGGGGGGAACACTGAAGCTTTCTTT.

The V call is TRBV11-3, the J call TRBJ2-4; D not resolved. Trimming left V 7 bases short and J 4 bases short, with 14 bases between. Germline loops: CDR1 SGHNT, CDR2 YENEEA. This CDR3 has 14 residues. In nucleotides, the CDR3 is TGTGCCAGCACCGTATCACTACCAAAAAACATTCAGTACTTC. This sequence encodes CASTVSLPKNIQYF.

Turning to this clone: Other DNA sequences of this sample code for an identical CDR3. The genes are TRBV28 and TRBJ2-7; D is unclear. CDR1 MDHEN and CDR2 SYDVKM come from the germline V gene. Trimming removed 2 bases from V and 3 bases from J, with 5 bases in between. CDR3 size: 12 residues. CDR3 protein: CASSLKGYEQYF. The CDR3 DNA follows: TGTGCCAGCAGTTTAAAGGGCTACGAGCAGTACTTC.

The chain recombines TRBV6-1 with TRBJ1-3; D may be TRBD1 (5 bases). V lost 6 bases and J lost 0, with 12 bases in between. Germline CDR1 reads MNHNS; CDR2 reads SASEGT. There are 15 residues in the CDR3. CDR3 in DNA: TGTGCCAGCAGACAGGACATCAGCTCTGGAAACACCATATATTTT. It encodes CASRQDISSGNTIYF.